What follows are 30 T cell receptor beta chains derived from one specimen sequenced in a study of HIV-infected children after antiretroviral therapy interruption. Regarding treatment: PENTA 11 planned treatment interruption arm or continuous ART arm. Unique molecular identifiers were included in an RNA-based 3' RACE TCR library. TCRdb recomputed calls from the 3' RACE reads with MiXCR, one row per CDR3 protein. The sample carries approximately 89,000 distinct CDR3 sequences, 6.9% recorded once. The sequences come from CD45RA+ CD4+ T cells from PBMCs, pooled from several time points, collected from a donor given antiretroviral therapy, either interrupted or continuous. Subset in this sample: naive CD4+ CD45RA+ CD45RO- T cells. The receptor set was obtained from a pool of human donors with HIV.

This clonotype was seen at least ten times. This chain uses TRBV18 with TRBJ2-7; D ambiguous. The CDR3 covers 16 residues. Between the trimmed V and J ends, which lost 2 bases and 0 bases, there was a span of 14 bases. The germline V gene has CDR1 KGHSH and CDR2 LQKENI. The CDR3 here is CASSPNISPSSYEQYF. In DNA form, the CDR3 reads TGTGCCAGCTCACCAAATATTAGTCCGAGCTCCTACGAGCAGTACTTC.

This clonotype came up a few times. This CDR3 is CASSLEATDTQYF. In nucleotides, the CDR3 is TGCGCCAGCAGCTTGGAGGCCACAGATACGCAGTATTTT. The chain uses TRBV5-1 and TRBJ2-3, with unresolved D. V was cut by 0 bases and J by 2 bases, with 4 bases left in between. Per the germline V gene, CDR1 is SGHRS and CDR2 is YFSETQ. The CDR3 is 13 amino acids. The entire variable domain, with the rest obtained from reference TRBV5-1 and TRBJ2-3, is as follows: KAGVTQTPRYLIKTRGQQVTLSCSPISGHRSVSWYQQTPGQGLQFLFEYFSETQRNKGNFPGRFSGRQFSNSRSEMNVSTLELGDSALYLCASSLEATDTQYFGPGTRLTVL.

There are many counts of this clonotype. The rearrangement uses TRBV3-1 and TRBJ1-1; weak D call: TRBD1 (5 bases). The ends were cut back, 4 bases at V and 1 base at J, with 31 bases in the middle. Germline V gives CDR1 LGHDT, CDR2 YNNKEL (reference sequence). This CDR3 has 21 amino acids. This chain's CDR3 is CASSLQTLPVVGGGQNTEAFF. The CDR3 coding sequence is TGTGCCAGCAGCCTCCAGACACTCCCTGTTGTCGGTGGGGGTCAGAACACTGAAGCTTTCTTT.

V usage is TRBV14 and J usage is TRBJ1-2, with 9 positions matching TRBD1. The trim removed 7 bases at V and 3 bases at J, leaving 12 bases unmatched. This CDR3 contains 16 residues. Germline-derived CDR1 and CDR2 are SGHDN and FVKESK. The CDR3, as DNA: TGTGCCAGCACCACTCCCAGGGACAGGGAAGACTATGGCTACACCTTC. Translating gives CASTTPRDREDYGYTF.

At least ten counts were recorded for this clonotype. The rearrangement links TRBV28 to TRBJ1-2, with TRBD1 matching over 9 bases. The V segment lost 4 bases and the J segment 4 bases; nucleotides outside the gene matches: 13. CDR1 is MDHEN, CDR2 SYDVKM, per germline. The length of the CDR3 is 17 residues. This CDR3 reads CASSSRNRTGVGYGYTF. The CDR3 nucleotides are TGTGCCAGCAGTTCCAGAAATCGGACAGGGGTTGGCTATGGCTACACCTTC.

This clonotype was seen a few times. This may come from a read error, since a much larger clone is one base off. The chain is built from TRBV12-3 or TRBV12-4 and TRBJ1-1, with D tentatively TRBD1 (5 bases). The CDR3 consists of 13 residues. The germline V and J ends were trimmed by 5 bases and 5 bases, with 12 bases remaining between them. The chain's CDR3 is CASSGGCGTEAFF. The DNA of the CDR3 is TGTGCCAGCAGTGGGGGGTGTGGGACTGAAGCTTTCTTT.

The sample holds many counts of this clonotype. The chain is built from TRBV20-1 and TRBJ2-3, with 11 bases fitting TRBD2. Germline assignment: CDR1 DFQATT and CDR2 SNEGSKA (reference sequence). V lost 1 base to trimming and J lost 2 bases; unmatched junction nucleotides: 5. The CDR3 has 16 amino acids. CDR3 in amino acids: CSARGYSGRVTDTQYF. The CDR3 DNA is TGCAGTGCTAGAGGTTATAGCGGGAGGGTCACAGATACGCAGTATTTT.

In this sample, this clonotype turned up many times. CDR3 bases: TGTGCCAGCAGTGAGTGGGACGAGATAGGAACCGGGGAGCTGTTTTTT. It codes for CASSEWDEIGTGELFF. V gene TRBV6-1 combines with J gene TRBJ2-2; possibly TRBD1 or TRBD2 for D (5 bases each). Germline-derived CDR1 and CDR2 are MNHNS and SASEGT. The CDR3 consists of 16 residues. Trimming stripped 3 bases from V and 5 bases from J, with 16 bases between.

Within the sample, this clonotype is medium-sized. V usage is TRBV7-2 and J usage is TRBJ2-3; 12 nucleotides match TRBD2. CDR1 and CDR2 from the germline V gene are SGHTA and FQGNSA. The CDR3 consists of 17 residues. Unmatched junction bases numbered 6, after V lost 1 base and J lost 4 bases. CDR3 in DNA: TGTGCCAGCAGCTTAGTTCCTAGCGGGGGGGCAGCAGATACGCAGTATTTT. Protein product: CASSLVPSGGAADTQYF.

This clonotype has at least ten counts. The chain uses TRBV5-6 and TRBJ2-7; D perhaps matches TRBD1 (5 bases). Between the trimmed V and J ends, which lost 0 bases and 3 bases, there was a span of 10 bases. The CDR3 sequence is 14 residues long. Germline CDR1 reads SGHDT; CDR2 reads YYEEEE. CDR3 amino acids: CASSLVPGNYEQYF. DNA of the CDR3: TGTGCCAGCAGCTTGGTTCCAGGGAACTACGAGCAGTACTTC.

The sample holds many counts of this clonotype. The chain joins TRBV9 to TRBJ1-1; D perhaps matches TRBD1 (6 bases). The germline CDR1 and CDR2 sequences are SGDLS and YYNGEE. Trimming cost V 0 bases and J 10 bases, with 19 bases left between them. The CDR3 contains 15 residues. CDR3 protein: CASSVEADGGLRAFF. As DNA, the CDR3 is TGTGCCAGCAGCGTAGAGGCCGATGGGGGCCTCAGAGCTTTCTTT.

In its sample, this clonotype was seen many times. This chain links TRBV20-1 with TRBJ2-3; tentatively, D is TRBD1 or TRBD2 (6 bases each). This CDR3 is built from 14 residues. Germline V lookup: CDR1 DFQATT, CDR2 SNEGSKA (reference sequence). V was pared by 2 bases and J by 4 bases, with 13 bases between. The CDR3, as DNA: TGCAGTGCTAGATGGGGGGCCGGGGCAGATACGCAGTATTTT. Protein: CSARWGAGADTQYF.

In this sample, this clonotype turned up many times. The junction shows a germline mismatch at one end, possibly a read error. The V call is TRBV7-2, the J call TRBJ2-2, with D perhaps matching TRBD1 (6 bases). Germline values: CDR1 SGHTA, CDR2 FQGNSA. The CDR3 spans 15 residues. CDR3 loop: CASSLRTGDTGQLYF. The CDR3 DNA reads as TGTGCCAGCAGCTTACGGACTGGGGACACCGGGCAGCTCTACTTT.

This clonotype occurred a few times. The chain uses TRBV5-1 and TRBJ1-1; TRBD1 might be the D (5 bases). Germline V CDR1 and CDR2: SGHRS, YFSETQ. Trimming removed 0 bases from V and 5 bases from J, with 11 bases in between. The CDR3 has 14 residues. In DNA, the CDR3 is TGCGCCAGCAGCTTGGAAAGGGGTGGGACTGAAGCTTTCTTT. Amino acid sequence: CASSLERGGTEAFF.

This clonotype turned up a few times. For the CDR3, the DNA is TGCAGTGCCCGGACCCCTGCCACAGATACGCAGTATTTT. Translating gives CSARTPATDTQYF. The rearrangement uses TRBV20-1 and TRBJ2-3; D is undetermined. V gave up 6 bases and J gave up 2 bases, with 12 bases separating them. The CDR3 is 13 amino acids. Germline V gene data show CDR1 as DFQATT and CDR2 as SNEGSKA (reference sequence).

This clonotype was observed at least ten times. V usage is TRBV6-5 and J usage is TRBJ2-7, with D maybe TRBD1 (5 bases). Trimming left V 5 bases short and J 4 bases short, with 12 bases between. The CDR3 runs to 13 residues. CDR1 and CDR2 (germline): MNHEY, SVGAGI. Written as DNA, the CDR3 is TGTGCCAGCAGTCAGGGTCCGTCTTACGAGCAGTACTTC. It yields the protein CASSQGPSYEQYF.

This clonotype was seen at least ten times. The chain recombines TRBV30 with TRBJ2-3, with D hard to call. The CDR3 extends over 17 amino acids. V lost 1 base, J lost 2 bases, and 19 bases lay in between. In germline, CDR1 is GTSNPN, CDR2 SVGIG (reference sequence). The CDR3 DNA sequence: TGTGCCTGGAGTGCCATATCCTTTATGGAAGCCACAGATACGCAGTATTTT. It yields the protein CAWSAISFMEATDTQYF.

The chain has TRBV5-1 and TRBJ2-2; no firm D call. The CDR3 consists of 15 residues. Germline values: CDR1 SGHRS, CDR2 YFSETQ. Trimming left V 0 bases short and J 1 base short, with 7 bases between. The CDR3 spells CASSLETVNTGELFF. CDR3 nucleotide sequence: TGCGCCAGCAGCTTGGAGACGGTGAACACCGGGGAGCTGTTTTTT.

This clonotype has at least ten counts. In DNA form, the CDR3 reads TGCGCCAGCAGCGCAATTTATAACACAGATACGCAGTATTTT. This codes for CASSAIYNTDTQYF. This rearrangement joins TRBV5-1 to TRBJ2-3, with D unresolved. The CDR3 runs 14 residues. Trimming shortened V by 4 bases and J by 2 bases, and 11 bases separated the two germline ends. CDR1 is SGHRS, CDR2 YFSETQ, per germline.

In this sample, this clonotype turned up many times. The V and J genes are TRBV2 and TRBJ1-5; D call uncertain. Trimming left V 1 base short and J 7 bases short, with 14 bases between. Germline CDR1 SNHLY, CDR2 FYNNEI. CDR3 length: 15 amino acids. Here the CDR3 reads CASSEGLEGRQPQHF. The CDR3 DNA reads as TGTGCCAGCAGTGAAGGGCTTGAAGGGAGGCAGCCCCAGCATTTT.

This clonotype was counted many times. The chain carries TRBV5-1 and TRBJ2-1; 11 nucleotides agree with TRBD2. The CDR3 contains 19 residues. Trimming removed 2 bases from V and 3 bases from J; junction bases left unmatched: 13. Germline loops: CDR1 SGHRS, CDR2 YFSETQ. The CDR3 reads CASSFPLAGGTLGYNEQFF. In DNA, the CDR3 is TGCGCCAGCAGCTTTCCTCTAGCGGGGGGCACCCTTGGCTACAATGAGCAGTTCTTC.

This clonotype was counted many times. The chain has TRBV2 and TRBJ2-7; D is undetermined. Trimming removed 8 bases at V and 3 bases at J, with 5 bases between. This CDR3 spans 10 amino acids. The germline gives CDR1 SNHLY, CDR2 FYNNEI. The CDR3 bases are TGTGCCAGCGGGATCTACGAGCAGTACTTC. This translates into CASGIYEQYF.

This clonotype was counted only a few times. The CDR3 loop reads CATSDLGQADEQYF. CDR3 bases: TGTGCCACCAGTGATTTAGGGCAGGCCGACGAGCAGTACTTC. This sequence joins TRBV24-1 and TRBJ2-7; no reliable D call. Germline assignment: CDR1 KGHDR and CDR2 SFDVKD. V was cut by 1 base and J by 5 bases, with 11 bases left in between. This CDR3 is built from 14 residues.

This clonotype appeared a few times. The chain carries TRBV20-1 and TRBJ2-7, with no clear D. Trimming cost V 6 bases and J 2 bases, with 20 bases left between them. Germline CDR1 reads DFQATT; CDR2 reads SNEGSKA (reference sequence). The CDR3 runs 15 residues. CDR3: CSALRHDGSPYEQYF. The CDR3 coding sequence is TGCAGTGCCCTGCGGCACGACGGGTCGCCCTACGAGCAGTACTTC.

There are many counts of this clonotype. The V call is TRBV28, the J call TRBJ1-1, with a possible D match to TRBD1 (5 bases). Germline CDR1 and CDR2: MDHEN and SYDVKM. The CDR3 consists of 11 residues. Trimming left V 6 bases short and J 8 bases short, with 10 bases between. CDR3 coding DNA: TGTGCCAGCAGCCCGGGACTCGAAGCTTTCTTT. The encoded protein is CASSPGLEAFF.

This clonotype occurred many times. J is TRBJ2-3 and V is TRBV5-1; 13 bases match TRBD2. The CDR3 spans 15 residues. The J segment lost 5 bases and the V segment lost 7 bases, leaving 7 bases of the junction unmatched. In germline, CDR1 is SGHRS, CDR2 YFSETQ. CDR3 DNA: TGCGCCAGCGGACTAGCGGGGGATACGGTAGATACGCAGTATTTT. It codes for CASGLAGDTVDTQYF.

This clonotype was counted many times. The chain combines TRBV6-5 with TRBJ2-7; weak D call: TRBD2 (5 bases). The V end was cut by 7 bases, the J end by 4 bases, with 14 bases between. CDR3 length: 13 amino acids. CDR1 is MNHEY, CDR2 SVGAGI, per germline. The CDR3 region is CASMDPPGYEQYF. The CDR3 nucleotides are TGTGCCAGCATGGACCCACCGGGGTACGAGCAGTACTTC.

This clonotype was found many times. This chain joins TRBV7-6 and TRBJ1-2; D might be TRBD1 (6 bases). The ends were cut back, 5 bases at V and 1 base at J, with 11 bases in the middle. The CDR3 loop spans 14 amino acids. Germline V lookup: CDR1 SGHVS, CDR2 FNYEAQ. CDR3 loop: CASSRGQFNYGYTF. The CDR3 coding sequence is TGTGCCAGCAGCAGGGGACAATTTAACTATGGCTACACCTTC.

V usage is TRBV7-2 and J usage is TRBJ2-5, with D perhaps assigned TRBD1 or TRBD2 (5 bases each). This CDR3 contains 14 residues. The germline CDR1 and CDR2 sequences are SGHTA and FQGNSA. V gave up 0 bases and J gave up 2 bases, with 7 bases separating them. The CDR3, as DNA: TGTGCCAGCAGCTTAGCCGGGACGCAAGAGACCCAGTACTTC. This sequence encodes CASSLAGTQETQYF.

This sequence joins TRBV3-1 and TRBJ2-2; D not resolved. The CDR3 has 12 amino acids. Per germline, CDR1 LGHDT and CDR2 YNNKEL (reference sequence). V was cut by 3 bases and J by 7 bases, with 6 bases left in between. This chain's CDR3 is CASSQGVGELFF. The CDR3 bases are TGTGCCAGCAGCCAGGGCGTCGGGGAGCTGTTTTTT.